The 5 T cell receptor beta chains below come from one sample, sequenced in a study of blood T cell repertoires in COVID-19. The method was immunoSEQ multiplex PCR; TCRdb's version includes in-frame clones alone and lacks a portion of them. In the table there are 200,000 to 300,000 clones, approximately 86% of which are singletons. Sequenced input: peripheral blood. The receptors originated from a woman aged 25-40 years who had recovered from COVID-19.

This chain joins TRBV6-5 and TRBJ1-6, with 7 bases matching TRBD1. The V gene's germline CDR1 is MNHEY and CDR2 SVGAGI. CDR3 length equals 14 residues. Trimming at V came to 6 bases and at J to 4 bases, leaving 3 bases not matched to a gene. Written as DNA, the CDR3 is TGTGCCAGCAGCCAGGGACAGTATAATTCACCCCTCCACTTT. Protein product: CASSQGQYNSPLHF.

The chain recombines TRBV27 with TRBJ2-1; D perhaps matches TRBD1 (5 bases). The ends were cut back, 8 bases at V and 9 bases at J, with 11 bases in the middle. Germline V gives CDR1 MNHEY, CDR2 SMNVEV (reference sequence). This CDR3 contains 11 residues. The CDR3: CASRQQGEQFF. CDR3 coding DNA: TGTGCCAGCCGCCAGCAGGGTGAGCAGTTCTTC.

V usage is TRBV7-2 and J usage is TRBJ1-2; TRBD1 agrees at 9 bases. Unmatched junction bases numbered 8, after V lost 6 bases and J lost 6 bases. The germline V gene has CDR1 SGHTA and CDR2 FQGNSA. This CDR3 comprises 14 residues. The CDR3 spells CASSFTGGQDGYTF. CDR3 in DNA: TGTGCCAGCAGTTTTACAGGGGGCCAGGATGGCTACACCTTC.

The chain links TRBV4-3 to TRBJ2-3; TRBD1 matches 8 bases. Trimming at V came to 1 base and at J to 7 bases, leaving 4 bases not matched to a gene. Germline lookup yields CDR1 LGHNA and CDR2 YSLEER. This CDR3 comprises 14 residues. In DNA form, the CDR3 reads TGCGCCAGCAGCCAAGGGACAGGGTCGAATACGCAGTATTTT. Protein: CASSQGTGSNTQYF.

The genes are TRBV5-6 and TRBJ1-2; D might be TRBD1 (6 bases). The germline gives CDR1 SGHDT, CDR2 YYEEEE. CDR3 size: 15 residues. V shed 4 bases and J shed 7 bases, with 20 bases lying between them. The chain's CDR3 is CASSHLAGAPSGYTF. In DNA form, the CDR3 reads TGTGCCAGCAGCCATCTCGCAGGGGCGCCGTCTGGCTACACCTTC.